A single T cell receptor beta chain is shown here with its context. The data were obtained in a study of OX40 agonist ivuxolimab in advanced cancers. Generated by immunoSEQ multiplex PCR, the TCRdb table keeps only in-frame clones and is missing some. The sample has around 43,000 clones, approximately 86% seen once. Per the germline V gene, CDR1 is WSHSY and CDR2 is SAAADI. Trimming at V came to 10 bases and at J to 3 bases, leaving 9 bases not matched to a gene. The CDR3 contains 15 residues. Material: CD4+ or CD8+ T cells sorted from blood, obtained in a trial of the OX40 agonist ivuxolimab. The chain employs TRBV10-2 and TRBJ1-2, with 12 bases aligning to TRBD1. The TCR originated in an adult with an advanced solid tumor such as melanoma, head and neck, liver or kidney cancer. The CDR3 protein is CATGGTGGAYYGYTF. The CDR3 region has the DNA TGCGCCACCGGGGGGACAGGGGGCGCATACTATGGCTACACCTTC.